This T cell receptor beta chain is drawn from a study of glioma-infiltrating T cells after dendritic cell vaccination. Across the study: Patients had newly diagnosed or recurrent glioblastoma and received dendritic cell vaccines. Autologous tumor lysate-pulsed dendritic cell vaccination was given between 2003 and 2012.

Germline values: CDR1 SGHRS, CDR2 YFSETQ. The CDR3 sequence is 15 residues long. The V gene end was trimmed by 3 bases and the J gene end by 6 bases; junction bases not matched to a gene: 6. The immunoSEQ assay amplified TCRB CDR3 from up to 2 ug DNA. Sequencing was performed with immunoSEQ multiplex PCR; in TCRdb, only in-frame clones are kept and a portion is missing. The data show 100,000 or so clones, less than 90% seen once. Time point described: after dendritic cell vaccination, including at tumor progression/relapse. Here the sequenced sample was blood, taken after dendritic cell vaccination. The rearrangement joins TRBV5-1 to TRBJ2-7; 13 bases agree with TRBD2. The receptor comes from a human donor with glioblastoma. The CDR3 region has the DNA TGCGCCAGCAGCTCCGGACTAGCGGGAGTCCTCGAGCAGTACTTC. Its protein is CASSSGLAGVLEQYF.